This TCR beta chain was sequenced during a study of radiation and T cells in renal cell carcinoma. Time point indicated: blood 4 weeks post-SBRT, at nephrectomy. Sample treatment: 15 Gy SBRT to primary tumor, nephrectomy 4 weeks later. Nephrectomy followed 15 Gy stereotactic body radiation by 4 weeks. Radiation-treated patients gave blood at baseline, week 2 and week 4. The CDR3 runs 15 residues. Deletions cut 1 base from V and 1 base from J, with 9 bases between. Germline CDR1 LNHDA, CDR2 SQIVND (reference sequence). The study's findings and limits: Pretreatment tumor biopsies were lacking, so baseline clonotypes are unknown. In blood, top tumor clones expanded by 2 weeks, shrinking by 4.

With respect to this clone: The antigen remains undetermined.

Clones were read by immunoSEQ multiplex PCR, and TCRdb kept only the in-frame ones, dropping some. This table holds approximately 40,000 clones, about 84% found once. This receptor was obtained from a woman in her 70s with renal cell carcinoma. V usage is TRBV19 and J usage is TRBJ2-3; D is unresolved. This sample comprised blood, obtained from a patient whose treatment included radiotherapy and nephrectomy. The CDR3 DNA sequence: TGTGCCAGTAGTATAGTTTTTGGGGGCACAGATACGCAGTATTTT. Protein product: CASSIVFGGTDTQYF. The whole variable domain, filled in from reference TRBV19 and TRBJ2-3, reads DGGITQSPKYLFRKEGQNVTLSCEQNLNHDAMYWYRQDPGQGLRLIYYSQIVNDFQKGDIAEGYSVSREKKESFPLTVTSAQKNPTAFYLCASSIVFGGTDTQYFGPGTRLTVL.